This T cell receptor beta chain was documented in a study of identical twins. Study-wide findings and caveats: Zero-insertion results could be subject to partial confounding by invariant MAIT and iNKT cells. Cross-sectional statistical analysis was relied on for the conclusions, without the same donors being followed.

From the 5' RACE reads, TCRdb called clonotypes with MiXCR, one entry per CDR3 protein. This table has about 530,000 distinct CDR3 sequences, approximately 20% appearing once. The CDR3 consists of 16 residues. V shed 0 bases and J shed 4 bases, with 14 bases lying between them. Germline CDR1 reads MNHEY; CDR2 reads SVGEGT. Notes on this clonotype: Its antigen is unidentified.

Another study also made use of these data, one on yellow fever vaccine responses in identical twins. From that paper: Twins' vaccine T cell response reportedly seemed partly convergent, partly personalized.

The material sequenced was CD4+ T cells sorted from blood. The receptor was isolated from a woman between 18 and 29 years old in good health. This chain uses TRBV6-2 or TRBV6-3 with TRBJ2-3; unclear D gene. The CDR3 is CASSYSAATLADTQYF. The DNA of the CDR3 is TGTGCCAGCAGTTACTCGGCAGCGACCCTTGCAGATACGCAGTATTTT.